This TCR beta chain was found in a study of monozygotic twins with inflammatory bowel disease. Per sample, reverse transcription was split into eight reactions. TCRdb re-called the 5' RACE reads; one entry per CDR3 protein, DNA not given. The listing contains under 200,000 distinct CDR3 sequences. Study-wide points: No distinction between different T cell subtypes was possible. Healthy co-twins, by inverse Simpson, had higher TCRbeta diversity than their siblings with IBD. IBD patients exhibited fewer clonotypes shared with other individuals than healthy twins, particularly with disease activity.

Per the germline V gene, CDR1 is LGHDT and CDR2 is YNNKEL (reference sequence). CDR3 length equals 16 residues. As for this clonotype: Its antigen is as yet unknown.

The receptor comes from a human donor with ulcerative colitis or Crohn's disease, or a healthy co-twin of an affected twin (not recorded which). Sequencing used blood. V gene TRBV3-1 combines with J gene TRBJ2-3; TCRdb's assignment of TRBD2 cannot be checked, as there is no DNA. The CDR3 protein is CASSRRGGIESDTQYF.